This T cell receptor beta chain was recorded in a study of human T cells and chemical hapten exposure. Study overall: Skin on the upper inner arm, about 2 cm by about 2 cm in size, was sensitized with 2% DPC.

This clonotype was seen at least ten times. The antigen is undetermined. Overall study findings and caveats: The number of TCRs above 1 in 1000 frequency did not change after DPC sensitization.

TCRdb reprocessed the RACE reads with MiXCR, giving one entry per CDR3 protein. The table shows fewer than 300,000 distinct CDR3 sequences, with over 8% occurring only once. Regarding time point: pre-sensitization, week 0. The treatment denotes: therapeutic diphenylcyclopropenone sensitization with weekly scalp DPC. Unfractionated whole blood yielded the extracted total RNA. This clonotype was sampled from a woman aged 40-49 years with alopecia areata. Some clones in this sample may be carry-over from other donors' samples. Sequencing was performed on whole blood, taken in connection with sensitization to the hapten diphenylcyclopropenone (DPC).

The CDR3 protein is CASSLDRRETQYF. In nucleotides, the CDR3 is TGTGCCAGCAGCTTAGACAGACGCGAGACCCAGTACTTC. The chain employs TRBV5-6 and TRBJ2-5; D possibly corresponds to TRBD1 (5 bases). Trimming shortened V by 2 bases and J by 5 bases, and 10 bases separated the two germline ends. The CDR3 loop spans 13 amino acids. CDR1 is SGHDT and CDR2 is YYEEEE in the germline V gene.